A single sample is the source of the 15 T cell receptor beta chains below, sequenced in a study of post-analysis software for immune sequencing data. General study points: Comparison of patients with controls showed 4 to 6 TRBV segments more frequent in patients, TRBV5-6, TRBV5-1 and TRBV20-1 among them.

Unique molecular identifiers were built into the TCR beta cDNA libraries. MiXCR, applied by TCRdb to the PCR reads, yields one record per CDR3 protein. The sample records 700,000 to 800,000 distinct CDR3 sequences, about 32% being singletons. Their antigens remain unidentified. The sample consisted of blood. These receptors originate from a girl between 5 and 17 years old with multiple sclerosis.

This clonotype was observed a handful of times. CDR3 DNA sequence: TGCAGTGCTAGTCCAAAATGGGGGGGGGCTATGGATGAAAAACTGTTTTTT. Its translation: CSASPKWGGAMDEKLFF. The chain couples TRBV20-1 to TRBJ1-4; perhaps TRBD1 as D (6 bases). The CDR3 runs to 17 residues. V was trimmed by 3 bases and J by 6 bases, leaving 23 bases between them. CDR1 is DFQATT and CDR2 is SNEGSKA in the germline V gene (reference sequence).

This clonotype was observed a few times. CDR3 sequence reads: CASRDSGYNEQFF. CDR3 coding DNA: TGTGCCAGCCGGGACAGCGGCTACAATGAGCAGTTCTTC. The chain is built from TRBV2 and TRBJ2-1; 7 bases align to TRBD1. Unmatched junction bases numbered 4, after V lost 8 bases and J lost 3 bases. CDR1 is SNHLY and CDR2 is FYNNEI in the germline V gene. This CDR3 comprises 13 residues. Full variable domain (rest looked up from reference TRBV2 and TRBJ2-1): EPEVTQTPSHQVTQMGQEVILRCVPISNHLYFYWYRQILGQKVEFLVSFYNNEISEKSEIFDDQFSVERPDGSNFTLKIRSTKLEDSAMYFCASRDSGYNEQFFGPGTRLTVL.

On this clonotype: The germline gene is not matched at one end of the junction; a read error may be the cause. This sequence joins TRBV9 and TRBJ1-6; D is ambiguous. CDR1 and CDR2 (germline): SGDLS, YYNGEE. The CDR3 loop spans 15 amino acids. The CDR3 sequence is CASSGIGGRNSPPHF. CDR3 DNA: TGTGCCAGCAGCGGCATAGGTGGCAGAAATTCACCCCCCCACTTT.

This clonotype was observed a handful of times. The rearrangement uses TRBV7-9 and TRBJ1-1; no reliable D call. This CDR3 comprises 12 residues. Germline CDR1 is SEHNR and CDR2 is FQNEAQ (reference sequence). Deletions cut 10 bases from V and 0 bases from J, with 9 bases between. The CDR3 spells CATASLNTEAFF. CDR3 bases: TGTGCCACCGCCAGCCTGAACACTGAAGCTTTCTTT. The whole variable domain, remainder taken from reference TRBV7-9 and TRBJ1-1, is DTGVSQNPRHKITKRGQNVTFRCDPISEHNRLYWYRQTLGQGPEFLTYFQNEAQLEKSRLLSDRFSAERPKGSFSTLEIQRTEQGDSAMYLCATASLNTEAFFGQGTRLTVV.

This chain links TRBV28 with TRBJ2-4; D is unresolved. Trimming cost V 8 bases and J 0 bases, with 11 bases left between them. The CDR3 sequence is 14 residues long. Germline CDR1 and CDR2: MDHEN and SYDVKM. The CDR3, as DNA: TGTGCCAGCCAGCTGGGGATAGCCAAAAACATTCAGTACTTC. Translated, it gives CASQLGIAKNIQYF.

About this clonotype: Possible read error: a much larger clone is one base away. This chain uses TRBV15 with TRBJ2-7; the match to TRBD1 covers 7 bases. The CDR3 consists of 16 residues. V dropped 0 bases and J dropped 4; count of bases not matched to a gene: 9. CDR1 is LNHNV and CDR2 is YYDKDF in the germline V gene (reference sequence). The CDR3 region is CATSRDIVTGRYEQYF. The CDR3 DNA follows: TGTGCCACCAGCAGAGATATCGTGACAGGGAGATACGAGCAGTACTTC.

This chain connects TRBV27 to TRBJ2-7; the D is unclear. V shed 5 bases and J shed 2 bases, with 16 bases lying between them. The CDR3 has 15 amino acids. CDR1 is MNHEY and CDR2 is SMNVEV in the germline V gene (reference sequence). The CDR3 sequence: CASSRPGLQTYEQYF. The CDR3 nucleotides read TGTGCCAGCAGTCGCCCCGGGCTACAAACCTACGAGCAGTACTTC.

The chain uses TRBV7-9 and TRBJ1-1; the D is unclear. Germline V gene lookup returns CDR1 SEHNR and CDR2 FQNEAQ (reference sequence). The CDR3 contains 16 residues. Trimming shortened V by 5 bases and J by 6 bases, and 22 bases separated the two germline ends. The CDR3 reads CASSSGAGGQYSEAFF. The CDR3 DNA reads TGTGCCAGCAGCAGCGGAGCAGGTGGGCAGTACTCTGAAGCTTTCTTT.

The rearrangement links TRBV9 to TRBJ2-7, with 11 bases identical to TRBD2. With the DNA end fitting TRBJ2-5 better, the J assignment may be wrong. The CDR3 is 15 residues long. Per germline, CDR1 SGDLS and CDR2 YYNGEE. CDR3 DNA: TGTGCCAGCAGCATCGACGGGACTAGCGGAGAGACCCAGTACTTC. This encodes CASSIDGTSGETQYF.

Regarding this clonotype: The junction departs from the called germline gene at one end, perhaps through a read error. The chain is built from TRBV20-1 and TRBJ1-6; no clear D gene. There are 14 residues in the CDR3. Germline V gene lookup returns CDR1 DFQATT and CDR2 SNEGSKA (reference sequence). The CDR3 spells CSAGKRSYNSSLHF. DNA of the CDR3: TGCAGTGCGGGGAAGAGGTCCTATAATTCATCCCTCCACTTT.

CDR3: CASSQETGWESPLHF. Here the CDR3 DNA reads TGTGCCAGCAGCCAAGAAACCGGGTGGGAGTCACCCCTCCACTTT. V and J are TRBV3-1 and TRBJ1-6; D is undetermined. The CDR3 runs to 15 residues. The V gene's germline CDR1 is LGHDT and CDR2 YNNKEL (reference sequence). Trimming removed 0 bases from V and 10 bases from J, with 13 bases in between. Using reference TRBV3-1 and TRBJ1-6 for the parts outside the CDR3, the full variable domain is DTAVSQTPKYLVTQMGNDKSIKCEQNLGHDTMYWYKQDSKKFLKIMFSYNNKELIINETVPNRFSPKSPDKAHLNLHINSLELGDSAVYFCASSQETGWESPLHFGNGTRLTVT.

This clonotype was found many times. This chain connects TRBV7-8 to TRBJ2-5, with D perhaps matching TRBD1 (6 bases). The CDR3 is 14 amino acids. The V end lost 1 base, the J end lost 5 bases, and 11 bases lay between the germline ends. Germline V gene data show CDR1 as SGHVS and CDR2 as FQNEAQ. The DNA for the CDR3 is TGTGCCAGCAGCTTAGGGGGGCTAGGGGAGACCCAGTACTTC. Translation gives CASSLGGLGETQYF.

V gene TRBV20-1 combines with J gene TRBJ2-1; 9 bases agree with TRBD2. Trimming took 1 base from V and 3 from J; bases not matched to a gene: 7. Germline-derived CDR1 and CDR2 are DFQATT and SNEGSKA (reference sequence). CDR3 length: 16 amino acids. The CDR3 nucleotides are TGCAGTGCTAGAGGGGGGATAGCGGGAGTCTACAATGAGCAGTTCTTC. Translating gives CSARGGIAGVYNEQFF.

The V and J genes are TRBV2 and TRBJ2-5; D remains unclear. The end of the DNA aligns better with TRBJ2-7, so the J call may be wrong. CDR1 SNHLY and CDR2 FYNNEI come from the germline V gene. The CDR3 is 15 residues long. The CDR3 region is CASSNVATDPYEQYF. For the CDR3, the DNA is TGTGCCAGCAGTAACGTCGCCACGGACCCCTACGAGCAGTACTTC.

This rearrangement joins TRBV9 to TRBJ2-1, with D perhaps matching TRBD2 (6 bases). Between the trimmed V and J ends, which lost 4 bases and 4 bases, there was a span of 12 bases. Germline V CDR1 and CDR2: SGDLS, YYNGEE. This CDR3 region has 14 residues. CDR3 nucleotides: TGTGCCAGCAGCTTGGGGGGAGAATACAATGAGCAGTTCTTC. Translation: CASSLGGEYNEQFF.